What follows are 28 T cell receptor beta chains derived from one specimen sequenced in a study of T cells after yellow fever vaccination. TCRdb independently ran MiXCR on the 5' RACE reads; one entry per CDR3 protein. The sample consists of over 65,000 distinct CDR3 sequences, about 14% of them appearing once. The input for sequencing was CD8+ T cells not binding an NS4B(214-222) dextramer, sorted from PBMCs, taken 20 to 25 days after the first yellow fever vaccination. All receptors come from a man between 18 and 35 years old who received the YFV17D yellow fever vaccine.

DNA for the CDR3: TGTGCCAGAGGTAGCCTGGAGGCCAGGGGTAAACATAATCAGCCCCAGCATTTT. Its protein is CARGSLEARGKHNQPQHF. The rearrangement uses TRBV6-4 and TRBJ1-5, with D tentatively TRBD1 (6 bases). V gave up 9 bases and J gave up 4 bases, with 28 bases separating them. The germline CDR1 and CDR2 sequences are MRHNA and SNTAGT. CDR3 length: 18 amino acids.

This clonotype has at least ten counts. V usage is TRBV29-1 and J usage is TRBJ2-1, with 8 bases matching TRBD2. The germline V gene encodes CDR1 SQVTM and CDR2 ANQGSEA. V gave up 1 base and J gave up 10 bases; unmatched junction bases: 6. The CDR3 covers 13 residues. CDR3 DNA sequence: TGCAGCGTTGAAGGGGCGGGGGGCTTAGAGCAGTTCTTC. This gives the protein CSVEGAGGLEQFF.

This chain joins TRBV18 and TRBJ2-7, with 7 bases fitting TRBD1. V lost 4 bases, J lost 2 bases, and 5 bases stayed unmatched. CDR1 and CDR2 from the germline V gene are KGHSH and LQKENI. This CDR3 has 14 amino acids. CDR3 coding DNA: TGTGCCAGCTCACAGGGGGCGCGTACCTACGAGCAGTACGTC. Amino acid sequence: CASSQGARTYEQYV.

This sequence joins TRBV30 and TRBJ1-1; D ambiguous. Trimming cost V 7 bases and J 5 bases, with 14 bases left between them. The germline gives CDR1 GTSNPN, CDR2 SVGIG (reference sequence). The CDR3 sequence is 12 residues long. This CDR3 is CAYLPPVTEAFF. The CDR3 bases are TGTGCCTACCTACCCCCGGTGACTGAAGCTTTCTTT.

The chain links TRBV11-1 to TRBJ1-5; 8 positions match TRBD1. The CDR3 length is 19 residues. The V and J ends lost 5 bases and 0 bases, in that order; junction bases with no gene match: 15. Germline CDR1 is SGHAT and CDR2 is FQDESV (reference sequence). The CDR3 loop is CASSPADREVGPSNQPQHF. Written as DNA, the CDR3 is TGTGCCAGCAGCCCAGCGGACAGGGAAGTTGGGCCTAGCAATCAGCCCCAGCATTTT. The full variable domain, its missing parts supplied by reference TRBV11-1 and TRBJ1-5, is EAEVAQSPRYKITEKSQAVAFWCDPISGHATLYWYRQILGQGPELLVQFQDESVVDDSQLPKDRFSAERLKGVDSTLKIQPAELGDSAMYLCASSPADREVGPSNQPQHFGDGTRLSIL.

This chain links TRBV6-5 with TRBJ1-3; TRBD1 agrees at 8 bases. Germline CDR1 and CDR2: MNHEY and SVGAGI. The CDR3 contains 15 residues. Trimming cost V 1 base and J 8 bases; bases outside gene matches: 7. CDR3 coding DNA: TGTGCCAGCAGTTACTTTACAGGGGGTACGGACACCATATATTTT. It codes for CASSYFTGGTDTIYF.

This clonotype appeared a few times. The gene calls are TRBV6-1 and TRBJ2-5; TRBD2 matches 11 bases. Germline V CDR1 and CDR2: MNHNS, SASEGT. The CDR3 is 15 residues long. With V trimmed by 4 bases and J by 4 bases, 5 bases remained unmatched. CDR3 coding DNA: TGTGCCAGCAGTGTAGCGGGGGGGCTTCCAGAGACCCAGTACTTC. Translating gives CASSVAGGLPETQYF.

This clonotype was detected ten times or more. The rearrangement links TRBV5-1 to TRBJ2-7; no clear D gene. V lost 4 bases to trimming and J lost 2 bases, with 10 bases between them. Germline V lookup: CDR1 SGHRS, CDR2 YFSETQ. This CDR3 spans 13 amino acids. CDR3 in DNA: TGCGCCAGCAGCGCCACACCGACCTACGAGCAGTACTTC. The encoded protein is CASSATPTYEQYF. The variable domain in full, with the rest retrieved from reference TRBV5-1 and TRBJ2-7, is KAGVTQTPRYLIKTRGQQVTLSCSPISGHRSVSWYQQTPGQGLQFLFEYFSETQRNKGNFPGRFSGRQFSNSRSEMNVSTLELGDSALYLCASSATPTYEQYFGPGTRLTVT.

This clonotype turned up a few times. The chain employs TRBV15 and TRBJ2-1, with a possible D match to TRBD1 (6 bases). The CDR3 extends over 17 amino acids. V was trimmed by 2 bases and J by 2 bases, leaving 16 bases between them. Per germline, CDR1 LNHNV and CDR2 YYDKDF (reference sequence). The CDR3 loop reads CATSRLHLGAPYNEQFF. The CDR3 DNA sequence: TGTGCCACCAGCAGACTCCACTTGGGGGCCCCCTACAATGAGCAGTTCTTC.

The rearrangement links TRBV7-9 to TRBJ2-1, with D perhaps TRBD2 (7 bases). The CDR3 has 15 amino acids. The germline V gene has CDR1 SEHNR and CDR2 FQNEAQ (reference sequence). V lost 3 bases and J 7 bases, leaving 16 bases between the germline ends. In nucleotides, the CDR3 is TGTGCCAGCAGCTTTGGTGGGGGGGCAGGTAATGAGCAGTTCTTC. This translates into CASSFGGGAGNEQFF.

The CDR3 sequence: CASSKVDRVRISPLHF. In DNA, the CDR3 is TGCGCCAGCAGCAAAGTGGACAGGGTAAGAATTTCACCCCTCCACTTT. The V and J genes are TRBV4-1 and TRBJ1-6; 8 nucleotides line up with TRBD1. CDR1 is MGHRA, CDR2 YSYEKL, per germline. This CDR3 has 16 residues. The V segment lost 5 bases and the J segment 9 bases; nucleotides outside the gene matches: 12.

This clonotype was detected only a few times. The chain joins TRBV9 to TRBJ2-6; the D gene is possibly TRBD2 (5 bases). Germline values: CDR1 SGDLS, CDR2 YYNGEE. V shed 0 bases and J shed 0 bases, with 10 bases lying between them. CDR3 size: 17 residues. The DNA of the CDR3 is TGTGCCAGCAGCGTAGGGTTTGAGGGCTCTGGGGCCAACGTCCTGACTTTC. Protein product: CASSVGFEGSGANVLTF.

This rearrangement joins TRBV12-3 or TRBV12-4 to TRBJ2-2, with D maybe TRBD1 (6 bases). The CDR3 loop spans 16 amino acids. Trimming took 2 bases from V and 2 from J, leaving 12 bases between them. The DNA for the CDR3 is TGTGCCAGCAGTTTATTCGGACAGATTAACACCGGGGAGCTGTTTTTT. It codes for CASSLFGQINTGELFF.

CDR3 in DNA: TGTGCCAGCAGTTACGGAAACTATGGCTACACCTTC. This encodes CASSYGNYGYTF. The rearrangement joins TRBV6-5 to TRBJ1-2, with D unclear. The CDR3 runs 12 residues. The V end was cut by 2 bases, the J end by 2 bases, with 3 bases between. CDR1 is MNHEY and CDR2 is SVGAGI in the germline V gene.

Only a few counts were recorded for this clonotype. This chain connects TRBV4-3 to TRBJ2-5; D is possibly TRBD2 (5 bases). The V and J ends lost 4 bases and 4 bases respectively, with 19 bases between them. This CDR3 is built from 16 residues. Germline CDR1 reads LGHNA; CDR2 reads YSLEER. CDR3 in DNA: TGCGCCAGCAGCCCAAACCGACTAAGGGAAGGAGAGACCCAGTACTTC. Translation gives CASSPNRLREGETQYF.

The chain links TRBV5-1 to TRBJ2-1, with D hard to call. The CDR3 spans 13 residues. Germline-derived CDR1 and CDR2 are SGHRS and YFSETQ. V gave up 1 base and J gave up 4 bases, with 6 bases separating them. CDR3 in amino acids: CASSLWQYNEQFF. DNA of the CDR3: TGCGCCAGCAGCTTGTGGCAATACAATGAGCAGTTCTTC.

This clonotype was detected only a few times. The chain couples TRBV20-1 to TRBJ2-1, with a possible D match to TRBD1 (6 bases). Germline V gives CDR1 DFQATT, CDR2 SNEGSKA (reference sequence). The CDR3 runs to 13 residues. The germline V and J ends were trimmed by 3 bases and 5 bases, with 11 bases remaining between them. This chain's CDR3 is CSASDRPDNEQFF. The CDR3 DNA reads TGCAGTGCTAGCGACAGGCCAGACAATGAGCAGTTCTTC.

The V and J genes are TRBV4-3 and TRBJ2-3; TRBD2 is a possible D gene (5 bases). Germline CDR1 is LGHNA and CDR2 is YSLEER. CDR3 length equals 16 residues. Trimming stripped 0 bases from V and 4 bases from J, with 14 bases between. The CDR3 DNA sequence: TGCGCCAGCAGCCAAGATGGAGGACTCGAAGCAGATACGCAGTATTTT. This translates into CASSQDGGLEADTQYF.

The chain combines TRBV4-3 with TRBJ2-7; D assignment may be TRBD1 or TRBD2 (5 bases each). Germline-derived CDR1 and CDR2 are LGHNA and YSLEER. Trimming stripped 0 bases from V and 3 bases from J, with 15 bases between. CDR3 size: 16 residues. The CDR3 here is CASSQEGRAAGYEQYF. The CDR3 nucleotides read TGCGCCAGCAGCCAAGAAGGCAGGGCCGCGGGCTACGAGCAGTACTTC.

This clonotype appeared once. The chain uses TRBV12-3 or TRBV12-4 and TRBJ2-2; D not certain. CDR3 size: 13 residues. V lost 2 bases, J lost 3 bases, and 4 bases lay in between. CDR3 loop: CASSLQYTGELFF. As DNA, the CDR3 is TGTGCCAGCAGTTTACAGTACACCGGGGAGCTGTTTTTT.

V usage is TRBV6-5 and J usage is TRBJ1-1; weak D call: TRBD1 (5 bases). Germline values: CDR1 MNHEY, CDR2 SVGAGI. V was shortened by 11 bases and J by 4 bases, with 14 bases between the two germline ends. The CDR3 runs to 12 residues. The CDR3 loop is CAAEGFGTEAFF. CDR3 nucleotide sequence: TGTGCCGCCGAGGGGTTTGGCACTGAAGCTTTCTTT.

This rearrangement joins TRBV20-1 to TRBJ1-5; D may be TRBD1 (5 bases). The germline gives CDR1 DFQATT, CDR2 SNEGSKA (reference sequence). Trimming took off 3 bases at V and 2 bases at J, with 14 bases between the two ends. The CDR3 consists of 15 residues. The CDR3 nucleotides are TGCAGTGCTAGCCCGGGGGGAGTCGGCAATCAGCCCCAGCATTTT. Its translation: CSASPGGVGNQPQHF.

There are a few counts of this clonotype. This sequence joins TRBV20-1 and TRBJ1-5; no definite D call. Per germline, CDR1 DFQATT and CDR2 SNEGSKA (reference sequence). Trimming took off 6 bases at V and 4 bases at J, with 10 bases between the two ends. The CDR3 sequence is 12 residues long. The CDR3 here is CSAKTLNQPQHF. The CDR3 DNA reads TGCAGTGCCAAGACCCTTAATCAGCCCCAGCATTTT.

V usage is TRBV7-9 and J usage is TRBJ1-2; D not resolved. Trimming left V 3 bases short and J 4 bases short, with 15 bases between. The germline CDR1 and CDR2 sequences are SEHNR and FQNEAQ (reference sequence). The CDR3 consists of 15 residues. The DNA of the CDR3 is TGTGCCAGCAGCTTTGAGGGCACCCCAGGCTATGGCTACACCTTC. Its translation is CASSFEGTPGYGYTF.

This clonotype was observed a handful of times. The J gene is TRBJ2-2, the V gene TRBV4-1; D unclear. Germline assignment: CDR1 MGHRA and CDR2 YSYEKL. CDR3 length: 16 residues. Trimming cost V 0 bases and J 0 bases, with 8 bases left between them. This chain's CDR3 is CASSQDPGANTGELFF. The DNA for the CDR3 is TGCGCCAGCAGCCAAGATCCGGGTGCGAACACCGGGGAGCTGTTTTTT.

This clonotype was seen a few times. The gene calls are TRBV29-1 and TRBJ1-1; a weak D match, TRBD1 (5 bases). The CDR3 totals 12 residues. The germline V gene encodes CDR1 SQVTM and CDR2 ANQGSEA. V was cut by 3 bases and J by 4 bases, with 9 bases left in between. The CDR3 DNA sequence: TGCAGCGTTGATGGGGGAATCACTGAAGCTTTCTTT. Amino acid sequence: CSVDGGITEAFF.

This chain links TRBV11-1 with TRBJ2-2; 10 bases match TRBD1. Germline-derived CDR1 and CDR2 are SGHAT and FQDESV (reference sequence). J lost 4 bases, V lost 2 bases, and 13 bases had no gene match. The CDR3 extends over 19 amino acids. In DNA, the CDR3 is TGTGCCAGCAGCTTACTAGACAGGGGGCAGAGAAGTGGCACCGGGGAGCTGTTTTTT. Translating it yields CASSLLDRGQRSGTGELFF.

This clonotype was recorded only once. The chain uses TRBV6-1 and TRBJ2-1; D gene ambiguous. Germline values: CDR1 MNHNS, CDR2 SASEGT. V lost 6 bases to trimming and J lost 7 bases, with 19 bases between them. This CDR3 comprises 15 residues. For the CDR3, the DNA is TGTGCCAGCAGCCTTCCTCGGTCCGCAGGAAATGAGCAGTTCTTC. It yields the protein CASSLPRSAGNEQFF.